The sequence of this TCR beta chain was determined in a study of blood T cell repertoires in COVID-19. CDR1 and CDR2 from the germline V gene are SEHNR and FQNEAQ (reference sequence). CDR3 length: 17 amino acids. Trimming took 4 bases from V and 0 from J; bases not matched to a gene: 8. Sequenced by immunoSEQ multiplex PCR; TCRdb stores in-frame clones only, minus some. The table records 170,000 or so clones, around 79% of them present only once. This receptor was taken from an older woman with acute or convalescent COVID-19. Specimen: peripheral blood. This rearrangement joins TRBV7-9 to TRBJ2-1, with 8 bases fitting TRBD2. The CDR3 sequence: CASSSVAGLSSYNEQFF. CDR3 bases: TGTGCCAGCAGCTCCGTAGCGGGACTTAGCTCCTACAATGAGCAGTTCTTC.